The 21 T cell receptor beta chains given below trace back to one sample, sequenced in a study of shared clonotypes between healthy human individuals. Libraries were prepared by immunoSEQ multiplex PCR; TCRdb keeps only in-frame clonotypes and omits some of them. The data hold 2 million to 2.5 million clones, with more than 85% observed a single time. The sample taken for sequencing was naive CD4+ T cells from PBMCs. Subset defined: CD45RA+ positively selected. The source of these receptors is a man younger than 35 in good health. Some clones in this sample may be carry-over from other donors' samples.

The rearrangement links TRBV2 to TRBJ1-1; 7 nucleotides align to TRBD1. The germline CDR1 and CDR2 sequences are SNHLY and FYNNEI. The CDR3 totals 14 residues. V lost 8 bases and J lost 3; bases outside the gene matches: 9. The CDR3 region is CASLRGKVDTEAFF. CDR3 DNA: TGTGCCAGCCTCAGGGGGAAGGTGGACACTGAAGCTTTCTTT.

The CDR3 coding sequence is TGTGCCAGCAGTTGGGGCGTGGGGCTGTTTTTT. It specifies CASSWGVGLFF. J is TRBJ1-4 and V is TRBV6-6; TRBD1 is a possible D gene (5 bases). The CDR3 loop spans 11 amino acids. Germline V gene lookup returns CDR1 MNHNY and CDR2 SVGAGI (reference sequence). Trimming took 4 bases from V and 14 from J, leaving 11 bases between them.

This clone was seen once. The chain employs TRBV7-8 and TRBJ2-3; TRBD2 matches 8 bases. The CDR3 totals 19 residues. Germline loops: CDR1 SGHVS, CDR2 FQNEAQ. Trimming cost V 5 bases and J 0 bases; bases outside gene matches: 16. CDR3 region: CASSERPGLAETSTDTQYF. DNA for the CDR3: TGTGCCAGCAGCGAACGCCCAGGACTAGCAGAAACTAGCACAGATACGCAGTATTTT.

V is TRBV18 and J is TRBJ1-5, with a tentative D call TRBD1 (5 bases). From germline, CDR1 is KGHSH and CDR2 LQKENI. This CDR3 region has 16 residues. V lost 5 bases and J lost 0, with 14 bases in between. The CDR3 loop reads CASSSGTADSNQPQHF. The CDR3 coding sequence is TGTGCCAGCTCATCGGGGACTGCAGATAGCAATCAGCCCCAGCATTTT. Combining the CDR3 with reference TRBV18 and TRBJ1-5 gives the whole variable domain NAGVMQNPRHLVRRRGQEARLRCSPMKGHSHVYWYRQLPEEGLKFMVYLQKENIIDESGMPKERFSAEFPKEGPSILRIQQVVRGDSAAYFCASSSGTADSNQPQHFGDGTRLSIL.

The chain couples TRBV19 to TRBJ1-5, with a tentative D call TRBD1 (5 bases). V gave up 5 bases and J gave up 8 bases, with 16 bases separating them. CDR1 LNHDA and CDR2 SQIVND come from the germline V gene (reference sequence). The CDR3 spans 14 residues. CDR3 in amino acids: CASSAGTVGEPQHF. In DNA form, the CDR3 reads TGTGCCAGTAGTGCAGGGACGGTTGGTGAGCCCCAGCATTTT.

The chain employs TRBV5-1 and TRBJ1-2, with a tentative D call TRBD1 (6 bases). V lost 4 bases to trimming and J lost 4 bases, with 14 bases between them. Germline CDR1 SGHRS, CDR2 YFSETQ. This CDR3 region has 14 residues. The CDR3 bases are TGCGCCAGCAGCACGGGGGGGCCTGTCTATGGCTACACCTTC. Amino acid sequence: CASSTGGPVYGYTF.

A word on this clone: Other nucleotide sequences in the sample specify the same CDR3. The chain combines TRBV28 with TRBJ1-1; D perhaps matches TRBD1 (5 bases). The CDR3 totals 13 residues. The V end was cut by 2 bases, the J end by 4 bases, with 8 bases between. Germline V gives CDR1 MDHEN, CDR2 SYDVKM. CDR3 DNA sequence: TGTGCCAGCAGTTTACAGGGAAGCACTGAAGCTTTCTTT. Translation: CASSLQGSTEAFF.

The rearrangement uses TRBV11-1 and TRBJ1-1, with 9 bases fitting TRBD1. This CDR3 is built from 14 residues. Trimming cost V 5 bases and J 6 bases; bases outside gene matches: 7. The germline V gene has CDR1 SGHAT and CDR2 FQDESV (reference sequence). The CDR3 region is CASSRGQGIPEAFF. The CDR3 DNA follows: TGTGCCAGCAGCAGAGGACAGGGGATTCCTGAAGCTTTCTTT.

This rearrangement joins TRBV28 to TRBJ2-7; the D is unclear. Germline V CDR1 and CDR2: MDHEN, SYDVKM. Trimming pared 3 bases from V and 0 bases from J, leaving 12 bases between. The CDR3 is 15 amino acids. As DNA, the CDR3 is TGTGCCAGCAGTTTTGGTGTCGAGAACTCCTACGAGCAGTACTTC. It codes for CASSFGVENSYEQYF. Based on the CDR3 plus reference TRBV28 and TRBJ2-7, the full variable domain is DVKVTQSSRYLVKRTGEKVFLECVQDMDHENMFWYRQDPGLGLRLIYFSYDVKMKEKGDIPEGYSVSREKKERFSLILESASTNQTSMYLCASSFGVENSYEQYFGPGTRLTVT.

The rearrangement links TRBV11-3 to TRBJ2-7; 7 nucleotides match TRBD2. Trimming at V came to 5 bases and at J to 5 bases, leaving 9 bases not matched to a gene. The V gene's germline CDR1 is SGHNT and CDR2 YENEEA. This CDR3 region has 14 residues. Here the CDR3 reads CASSVGGYIDEQYF. In DNA, the CDR3 is TGTGCCAGCAGCGTCGGGGGGTATATCGACGAGCAGTACTTC.

The V call is TRBV7-9, the J call TRBJ1-3; D is unclear. The CDR3 has 14 residues. Germline CDR1 and CDR2: SEHNR and FQNEAQ (reference sequence). The V gene lost 1 base and the J gene lost 4 bases, with 8 bases spanning the gap. The CDR3 region has the DNA TGTGCCAGCAGCTTAGGGGTCCAGGGAAACACCATATATTTT. The encoded protein is CASSLGVQGNTIYF.

V and J are TRBV7-3 and TRBJ2-1; D tentatively fits TRBD1 or TRBD2 (5 bases each). This CDR3 contains 14 residues. Trimming took 4 bases from V and 9 from J, leaving 16 bases between them. In germline, CDR1 is SGHTA, CDR2 FQGTGA. The CDR3 DNA reads as TGTGCCAGCAGCTCAAACTCCCTGAGGGGTGAGCAGTTCTTC. As protein: CASSSNSLRGEQFF.

A note on this clone: Within the sample, other DNA sequences also encode this same CDR3. The chain combines TRBV5-1 with TRBJ2-1; D is unresolved. This CDR3 has 13 residues. CDR1 and CDR2 (germline): SGHRS, YFSETQ. The V gene lost 2 bases and the J gene lost 4 bases, with 7 bases spanning the gap. CDR3 loop: CASSFAGYNEQFF. CDR3 nucleotide sequence: TGCGCCAGCAGCTTTGCAGGATACAATGAGCAGTTCTTC.

The count of this clone is one. This sequence joins TRBV9 and TRBJ2-3; the match to TRBD1 covers 8 bases. V lost 2 bases, J lost 0 bases, and 2 bases stayed unmatched. The germline V gene has CDR1 SGDLS and CDR2 YYNGEE. CDR3 length: 15 residues. As DNA, the CDR3 is TGTGCCAGCAGCGTCTGGACAGGGAGCACAGATACGCAGTATTTT. Translation: CASSVWTGSTDTQYF. The variable domain in full, completed from reference TRBV9 and TRBJ2-3, reads DSGVTQTPKHLITATGQRVTLRCSPRSGDLSVYWYQQSLDQGLQFLIQYYNGEERAKGNILERFSAQQFPDLHSELNLSSLELGDSALYFCASSVWTGSTDTQYFGPGTRLTVL.

This clone was found once. The rearrangement links TRBV5-1 to TRBJ2-7, with 7 bases aligning to TRBD1. J gave up 5 bases and V 4 bases, and 12 bases lay outside the gene matches. In germline, CDR1 is SGHRS, CDR2 YFSETQ. The CDR3 has 15 amino acids. CDR3 in amino acids: CASSNNPTGQDEQYF. The CDR3, as DNA: TGCGCCAGCAGCAACAACCCGACAGGGCAAGACGAGCAGTACTTC.

The rearrangement links TRBV7-3 to TRBJ2-7; 7 nucleotides align to TRBD2. The ends lost 5 bases at V and 4 bases at J; junction bases unmatched: 8. Germline CDR1 and CDR2: SGHTA and FQGTGA. The CDR3 consists of 14 residues. Written as DNA, the CDR3 is TGTGCCAGCAGCCCGGGAGGTCTGGGATACGAGCAGTACTTC. This translates into CASSPGGLGYEQYF. Complete variable domain (other parts from reference TRBV7-3 and TRBJ2-7): GAGVSQTPSNKVTEKGKYVELRCDPISGHTALYWYRQSLGQGPEFLIYFQGTGAADDSGLPNDRFFAVRPEGSVSTLKIQRTERGDSAVYLCASSPGGLGYEQYFGPGTRLTVT.

The rearrangement joins TRBV7-9 to TRBJ1-1; D is unresolved. The CDR3 loop spans 13 amino acids. Trimming removed 3 bases at V and 8 bases at J, with 13 bases between. The V gene's germline CDR1 is SEHNR and CDR2 FQNEAQ (reference sequence). The CDR3, as DNA: TGTGCCAGCAGCTTTTTCGAGTCTACGGAAGCTTTCTTT. It translates to CASSFFESTEAFF.

The chain employs TRBV29-1 and TRBJ2-7; TRBD2 is a possible D gene (6 bases). This CDR3 contains 11 residues. V was cut by 4 bases and J by 4 bases, with 8 bases left in between. Germline V gives CDR1 SQVTM, CDR2 ANQGSEA. The CDR3 region has the DNA TGCAGCGTTGCGCTAGCGTACGAGCAGTACTTC. It translates to CSVALAYEQYF.

In the case of this clone: At the DNA level, this CDR3 is encoded by other sequences in the same sample as well. The V call is TRBV28, the J call TRBJ2-7; 12 bases are shared with TRBD1. Germline trimming cut 5 bases from V and 3 bases from J; bases unmatched to any gene: 2. This CDR3 has 14 amino acids. Germline CDR1 and CDR2: MDHEN and SYDVKM. The CDR3 protein is CASSGTGGLYEQYF. The CDR3 DNA follows: TGTGCCAGCAGTGGGACAGGGGGCCTCTACGAGCAGTACTTC.

CDR3 in amino acids: CASSRGGRPYEQYF. The CDR3 DNA is TGTGCCAGCAGCCGGGGGGGACGCCCCTACGAGCAGTACTTC. The chain combines TRBV27 with TRBJ2-7, with TRBD2 matching over 8 bases. Germline values: CDR1 MNHEY, CDR2 SMNVEV (reference sequence). J gave up 2 bases and V 6 bases, and 6 bases lay outside the gene matches. CDR3 length: 14 residues.

This chain links TRBV9 with TRBJ2-3; D ambiguous. V dropped 0 bases and J dropped 0 bases, with 8 bases sitting between them. Germline CDR1 and CDR2: SGDLS and YYNGEE. There are 15 residues in the CDR3. The CDR3 protein is CASSVGALSTDTQYF. The CDR3 DNA is TGTGCCAGCAGCGTAGGGGCCCTTAGCACAGATACGCAGTATTTT.